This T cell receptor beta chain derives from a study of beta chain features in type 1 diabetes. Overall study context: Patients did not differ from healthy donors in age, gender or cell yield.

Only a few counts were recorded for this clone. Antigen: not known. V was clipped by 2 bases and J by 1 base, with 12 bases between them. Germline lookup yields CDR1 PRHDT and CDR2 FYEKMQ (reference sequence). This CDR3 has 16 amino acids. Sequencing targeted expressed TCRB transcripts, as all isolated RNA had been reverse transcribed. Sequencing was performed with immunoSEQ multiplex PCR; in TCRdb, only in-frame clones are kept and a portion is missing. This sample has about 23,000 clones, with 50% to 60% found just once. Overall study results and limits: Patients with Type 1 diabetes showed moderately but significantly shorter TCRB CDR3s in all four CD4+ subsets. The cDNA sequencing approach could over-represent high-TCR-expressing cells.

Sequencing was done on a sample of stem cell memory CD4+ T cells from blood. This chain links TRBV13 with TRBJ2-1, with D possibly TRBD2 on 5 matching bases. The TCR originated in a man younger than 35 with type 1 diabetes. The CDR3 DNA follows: TGTGCCAGCAGCTTAAGACTACCCAAGTCCTACAATGAGCAGTTCTTC. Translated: CASSLRLPKSYNEQFF.